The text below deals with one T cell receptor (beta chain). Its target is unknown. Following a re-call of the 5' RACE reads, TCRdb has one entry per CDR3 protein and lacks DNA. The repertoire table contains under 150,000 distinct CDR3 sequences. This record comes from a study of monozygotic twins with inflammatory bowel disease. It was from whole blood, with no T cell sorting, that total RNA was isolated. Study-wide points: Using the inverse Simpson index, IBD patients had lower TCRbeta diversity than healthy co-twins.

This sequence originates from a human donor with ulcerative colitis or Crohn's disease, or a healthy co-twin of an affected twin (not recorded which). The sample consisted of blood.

The CDR3 loop is CASSLEGRGSYEQYF. The chain couples TRBV11-2 to TRBJ2-7; there is no DNA to check the TCRdb D call of TRBD1. The CDR3 is 15 amino acids. Germline CDR1 reads SGHAT; CDR2 reads FQNNGV. Drawing the rest from reference TRBV11-2 and TRBJ2-7, the complete variable domain is EAGVAQSPRYKIIEKRQSVAFWCNPISGHATLYWYQQILGQGPKLLIQFQNNGVVDDSQLPKDRFSAERLKGVDSTLKIQPAKLEDSAVYLCASSLEGRGSYEQYFGPGTRLTVT.